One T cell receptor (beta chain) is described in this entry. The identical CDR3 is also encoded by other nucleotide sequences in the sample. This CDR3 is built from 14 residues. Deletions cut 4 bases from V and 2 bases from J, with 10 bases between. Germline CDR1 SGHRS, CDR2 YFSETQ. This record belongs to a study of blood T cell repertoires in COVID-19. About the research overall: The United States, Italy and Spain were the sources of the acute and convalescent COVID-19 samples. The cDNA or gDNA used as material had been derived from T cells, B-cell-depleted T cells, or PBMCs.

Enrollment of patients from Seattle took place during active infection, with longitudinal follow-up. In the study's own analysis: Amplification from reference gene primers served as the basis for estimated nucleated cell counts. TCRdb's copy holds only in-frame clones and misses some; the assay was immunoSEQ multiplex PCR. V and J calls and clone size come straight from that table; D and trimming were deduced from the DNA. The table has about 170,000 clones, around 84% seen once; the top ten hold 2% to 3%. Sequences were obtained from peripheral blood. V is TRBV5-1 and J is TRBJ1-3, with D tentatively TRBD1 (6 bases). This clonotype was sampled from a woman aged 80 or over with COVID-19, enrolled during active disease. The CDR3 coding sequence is TGCGCCAGCAGCCTTACAGGGACTGGAAACACCATATATTTT. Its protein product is CASSLTGTGNTIYF.